The 20 T cell receptor beta chains below come from one sample, sequenced in a study of cytotoxic CD8 clonotypes in ibrutinib-treated CLL. Produced via immunoSEQ multiplex PCR; TCRdb's table is partial and in-frame only. Among more than 200,000 clones listed, roughly 70% were seen once. The sample here was PBMCs, taken after 24 months of ibrutinib treatment. The source is a human donor with chronic lymphocytic leukemia.

The chain employs TRBV18 and TRBJ1-5; unclear D gene. In germline, CDR1 is KGHSH, CDR2 LQKENI. Trimming removed 2 bases from V and 7 bases from J, with 9 bases in between. The length of the CDR3 is 13 residues. The CDR3 sequence is CASSPGYRQPQHF. CDR3 nucleotides: TGTGCCAGCTCACCAGGGTATAGGCAGCCCCAGCATTTT. The full variable domain, completed using reference TRBV18 and TRBJ1-5, is NAGVMQNPRHLVRRRGQEARLRCSPMKGHSHVYWYRQLPEEGLKFMVYLQKENIIDESGMPKERFSAEFPKEGPSILRIQQVVRGDSAAYFCASSPGYRQPQHFGDGTRLSIL.

J is TRBJ1-1 and V is TRBV30; TRBD1 is a possible D gene (6 bases). Germline values: CDR1 GTSNPN, CDR2 SVGIG (reference sequence). V was pared by 2 bases and J by 8 bases, with 15 bases between. The length of the CDR3 is 13 residues. CDR3 protein: CAWSTARQAEAFF. The CDR3 DNA reads as TGTGCCTGGAGTACAGCCCGACAGGCGGAAGCTTTCTTT.

This clone has more than one count but fewer than ten. The chain is built from TRBV11-2 and TRBJ2-3; D not certain. The CDR3 extends over 16 amino acids. V gave up 1 base and J gave up 0 bases, with 11 bases separating them. Germline assignment: CDR1 SGHAT and CDR2 FQNNGV. The CDR3 loop is CASSLVLALSTDTQYF. In DNA, the CDR3 is TGTGCCAGCAGCTTAGTGCTCGCCCTTAGCACAGATACGCAGTATTTT. Full variable domain (rest looked up from reference TRBV11-2 and TRBJ2-3): EAGVAQSPRYKIIEKRQSVAFWCNPISGHATLYWYQQILGQGPKLLIQFQNNGVVDDSQLPKDRFSAERLKGVDSTLKIQPAKLEDSAVYLCASSLVLALSTDTQYFGPGTRLTVL.

This chain links TRBV29-1 with TRBJ2-7; D is tentatively TRBD1 or TRBD2 (6 bases each). The CDR3 runs 12 residues. Germline CDR1 and CDR2: SQVTM and ANQGSEA. V was trimmed by 2 bases and J by 9 bases, leaving 14 bases between them. The CDR3 nucleotides read TGCAGCGTTGAATTGCGAGGGGGAGGGCAGTACTTC. Translation: CSVELRGGGQYF.

The chain carries TRBV29-1 and TRBJ2-5; D might be TRBD2 (6 bases). Germline V gives CDR1 SQVTM, CDR2 ANQGSEA. The CDR3 sequence is 15 residues long. V was pared by 7 bases and J by 7 bases, with 25 bases between. CDR3 bases: TGCAGCGCAGCCGGGTCAGCCGGGGGAAAGGGGACCCAGTACTTC. It yields the protein CSAAGSAGGKGTQYF.

The chain employs TRBV30 and TRBJ2-1, with D perhaps TRBD2 (6 bases). The V end lost 2 bases, the J end lost 6 bases, and 11 bases lay between the germline ends. The CDR3 is 13 residues long. Germline lookup yields CDR1 GTSNPN and CDR2 SVGIG (reference sequence). CDR3 bases: TGTGCCTGGAGTTCCGGGGGAGTCAATGAGCAGTTCTTC. Its translation: CAWSSGGVNEQFF.

The chain links TRBV5-1 to TRBJ2-4; the D gene is possibly TRBD1 (5 bases). CDR1 and CDR2 (germline): SGHRS, YFSETQ. The CDR3 consists of 17 residues. The V end was cut by 2 bases, the J end by 5 bases, with 20 bases between. CDR3 amino acids: CASSFRQRPSVENIQYF. The CDR3, as DNA: TGCGCCAGCAGCTTTAGACAGAGACCCTCTGTCGAAAACATTCAGTACTTC.

The chain joins TRBV7-3 to TRBJ2-6, with a possible D match to TRBD1 (6 bases). Trimming cost V 5 bases and J 0 bases, with 20 bases left between them. The CDR3 consists of 19 residues. CDR1 is SGHTA and CDR2 is FQGTGA in the germline V gene. CDR3 region: CASSPRQVEGLSGANVLTF. The CDR3 nucleotides read TGTGCCAGCAGCCCGCGACAGGTGGAAGGGCTCTCTGGGGCCAACGTCCTGACTTTC. Using reference TRBV7-3 and TRBJ2-6 for the parts outside the CDR3, the full variable domain is GAGVSQTPSNKVTEKGKYVELRCDPISGHTALYWYRQSLGQGPEFLIYFQGTGAADDSGLPNDRFFAVRPEGSVSTLKIQRTERGDSAVYLCASSPRQVEGLSGANVLTFGAGSRLTVL.

Comments on this clone: Mismatch with germline at one junction end may stem from a read error. The same CDR3 is also encoded by other DNA sequences in this sample. The rearrangement links TRBV4-1 to TRBJ2-5; D possibly corresponds to TRBD2 (6 bases). Germline V gives CDR1 MGHRA, CDR2 YSYEKL. This CDR3 is built from 14 residues. Here the CDR3 reads CASSQEGGAETQYF. Written as DNA, the CDR3 is TGCGCCAGCAGCCAAGAAGGAGGGGCAGAGACCCAATACTTC.

This chain connects TRBV11-2 to TRBJ2-5; D gene uncertain. This CDR3 is 14 amino acids long. V lost 5 bases, J lost 4 bases, and 14 bases lay in between. CDR1 and CDR2 from the germline V gene are SGHAT and FQNNGV. CDR3 sequence: CASSTEAFGETQYF. Here the CDR3 DNA reads TGTGCCAGCAGCACCGAAGCGTTCGGAGAGACCCAGTACTTC.

The chain recombines TRBV6-6 with TRBJ2-7, with D maybe TRBD2 (5 bases). V was cut by 6 bases and J by 6 bases, with 18 bases left in between. From germline, CDR1 is MNHNY and CDR2 SVGAGI (reference sequence). The CDR3 spans 14 residues. The CDR3 nucleotides are TGTGCCAGCAGCCTCCTACTAGGAGCGGCCGAGCAGTACTTC. It translates to CASSLLLGAAEQYF.

This rearrangement joins TRBV5-8 to TRBJ2-7; TRBD1 agrees at 7 bases. CDR1 is SGHTS and CDR2 is YDEGEE in the germline V gene. J lost 3 bases, V lost 0 bases, and 6 bases had no gene match. CDR3 length: 15 residues. The DNA for the CDR3 is TGTGCCAGCAGCTTGGGGCAGGGGGTGATCTACGAGCAGTACTTC. Amino acid sequence: CASSLGQGVIYEQYF.

On this clone: Other nucleotide sequences in the sample specify the same CDR3. The V call is TRBV27, the J call TRBJ2-7; D possibly corresponds to TRBD1 (6 bases). Trimming pared 2 bases from V and 3 bases from J, leaving 8 bases between. Germline V gene sequence: CDR1 MNHEY, CDR2 SMNVEV (reference sequence). The CDR3 totals 13 residues. This CDR3 reads CASSLTGSYEQYF. CDR3 DNA sequence: TGTGCCAGCAGTTTAACAGGGAGCTACGAGCAGTACTTC.

The V call is TRBV2, the J call TRBJ2-1; TRBD1 agrees at 8 bases. Looked up from germline, CDR1 is SNHLY and CDR2 is FYNNEI. Trimming removed 4 bases from V and 5 bases from J; junction bases left unmatched: 4. This CDR3 is 14 amino acids long. The CDR3 here is CASSARTGNNEQFF. The CDR3 nucleotides read TGTGCCAGCAGTGCCCGGACAGGGAACAATGAGCAGTTCTTC.

The J gene is TRBJ2-3, the V gene TRBV10-3; TRBD1 matches 8 bases. Germline V lookup: CDR1 ENHRY, CDR2 SYGVKD. This CDR3 region has 13 residues. V lost 10 bases and J lost 0; bases outside the gene matches: 3. CDR3 DNA sequence: TGTGCCACCGGACAGGGCAGCACAGATACGCAGTATTTT. It translates to CATGQGSTDTQYF.

The DNA of the CDR3 is TGTGCCAGCAGCGCCGGGATGTTGGAAAAACTGTTTTTT. Protein sequence: CASSAGMLEKLFF. The rearrangement joins TRBV7-8 to TRBJ1-4; D gene unclear. V lost 5 bases and J 8 bases, leaving 12 bases between the germline ends. Germline-derived CDR1 and CDR2 are SGHVS and FQNEAQ. The CDR3 runs to 13 residues.

This sequence joins TRBV5-1 and TRBJ2-1; the D gene is possibly TRBD1 (7 bases). This CDR3 is built from 15 residues. Germline V gives CDR1 SGHRS, CDR2 YFSETQ. V lost 5 bases and J 6 bases, leaving 18 bases between the germline ends. The CDR3 sequence: CASREGTVASNEQFF. The CDR3 region has the DNA TGCGCCAGCAGGGAGGGGACAGTCGCAAGCAATGAGCAGTTCTTC.

V gene TRBV19 combines with J gene TRBJ1-4, with D possibly TRBD1 on 6 matching bases. The germline CDR1 and CDR2 sequences are LNHDA and SQIVND (reference sequence). The CDR3 runs 18 residues. V shed 5 bases and J shed 4 bases, with 23 bases lying between them. The CDR3 sequence is CASSQERGTGGYNEKLFF. The CDR3 nucleotides read TGTGCCAGTAGTCAAGAGAGAGGGACCGGGGGCTATAATGAAAAACTGTTTTTT. Complete variable domain (other parts from reference TRBV19 and TRBJ1-4): DGGITQSPKYLFRKEGQNVTLSCEQNLNHDAMYWYRQDPGQGLRLIYYSQIVNDFQKGDIAEGYSVSREKKESFPLTVTSAQKNPTAFYLCASSQERGTGGYNEKLFFGSGTQLSVL.

The chain employs TRBV4-2 and TRBJ2-2; 13 bases map to TRBD2. Germline V gene lookup returns CDR1 LGHNA and CDR2 YNFKEQ. The V segment lost 1 base and the J segment 3 bases; nucleotides outside the gene matches: 8. The CDR3 extends over 19 amino acids. CDR3: CASSQAGLAGRSHTGELFF. CDR3 DNA sequence: TGTGCCAGCAGCCAAGCGGGACTAGCGGGACGGAGCCACACCGGGGAGCTGTTTTTT.

The chain is built from TRBV27 and TRBJ2-7; 7 bases map to TRBD2. This CDR3 region has 17 residues. Germline trimming cut 0 bases from V and 3 bases from J; bases unmatched to any gene: 11. Looked up from germline, CDR1 is MNHEY and CDR2 is SMNVEV (reference sequence). CDR3 sequence reads: CASSLSQGVGGSYEQYF. The CDR3 region has the DNA TGTGCCAGCAGTTTATCGCAGGGCGTCGGCGGGAGCTACGAGCAGTACTTC.